This T cell receptor (beta chain) was identified during a study of shared clonotypes between healthy human individuals. The protocol was immunoSEQ multiplex PCR, while the TCRdb copy is restricted to in-frame clones and leaves out a portion. The table lists some 1.5 million clones, roughly 98% of them singletons. Study conclusions and caveats: Sequencing depth was a factor that was expected to affect clonotype sharing among donors. Tissues were not sampled, only blood, and their repertoires likely differ. Sharing across four donors was highest in naive CD4 (roughly 5%) and lowest in memory CD8 (0.4%).

A word on this clone: The antigen is undetermined.

With 5 bases removed from V and 0 bases from J, the gap between germline ends came to 8 bases. The CDR3 has 13 residues. Germline V lookup: CDR1 SQVTM, CDR2 ANQGSEA. The genes are TRBV29-1 and TRBJ2-1; D not certain. The receptor's source is a young man in good health. Material for sequencing was naive CD4+ T cells sorted from blood. Noted subset: CD45RA+ positively selected. The CDR3 coding sequence is TGCAGCGTTAGACAAGCCTCCTACAATGAGCAGTTCTTC. This sequence encodes CSVRQASYNEQFF.